The rows below give T cell receptor beta chains drawn from one sample of a study of siplizumab effects on memory and regulatory T cells. The assay was immunoSEQ multiplex PCR, and TCRdb's table has in-frame clones only and misses some. The repertoire includes approximately 50,000 clones, roughly 93% of them detected once, and 15% to 20% sits in the top ten. The source material was CD8+ T cells sorted from blood. These receptors were taken from a human donor in good health. CDR3s include the opening cysteine and the closing phenylalanine or tryptophan. The D gene is left open where the match is weak. The size entry is marked missing in some rows and otherwise reads once, few, many or a size class.

d_call	v_call	clone_size	j_call	cdr3_length	cdr3_nt	cdr3_aa
-	TRBV11-3	-	TRBJ2-1	14	TGTGCCAGCAGCTCCCCCGCTGGGCTTGGTGAGCAGTTCTTC	CASSSPAGLGEQFF
-	TRBV19	-	TRBJ2-7	12	TGTGCCAGTAGTAATCAGGGATGGGAGCAGTACTTC	CASSNQGWEQYF
TRBD2	TRBV13	-	TRBJ2-6	17	TGTGCCAGCAGCCGACTAGCGGACCTCTCTGGGGCCAACGTCCTGACTTTC	CASSRLADLSGANVLTF
TRBD2	TRBV9	-	TRBJ2-1	16	TGTGCCAGCAGCACCTATAGCGGGATCACCTACAATGAGCAGTTCTTC	CASSTYSGITYNEQFF
-	TRBV5-6	-	TRBJ2-5	11	TGTGCCAGCAGCTCTCAAGAGACCCAGTACTTC	CASSSQETQYF
-	TRBV5-1	-	TRBJ2-7	16	TGCGCCAGCAGCTTGAGAGTAAAGGGCAGTTCCTACGAGCAGTACTTC	CASSLRVKGSSYEQYF
-	TRBV13	-	TRBJ2-5	15	TGTGCCAGCAGACTTCTGTTAACGGGGACAGAGACCCAGTACTTC	CASRLLLTGTETQYF
TRBD2	TRBV9	-	TRBJ2-1	15	TGTGCCAGCAGCGGAGCGGGAGGGGCCTACAATGAGCAGTTCTTC	CASSGAGGAYNEQFF
-	TRBV7-8	once	TRBJ2-7	14	TGTGCCAGCAGCTTAGTTTTTGGTCACTACGAGCAGTACTTC	CASSLVFGHYEQYF
TRBD1	TRBV7-6	-	TRBJ1-4	14	TGTGCCAGCAGCTCGACAGGGGGCATGGGAGAACTGTTTTTT	CASSSTGGMGELFF
-	TRBV11-2	-	TRBJ2-7	17	TGTGCCAGCAGATTCCGGGACTCCTCACTCGCCAGGAACGAGCAGTACTTC	CASRFRDSSLARNEQYF
-	TRBV10-3	-	TRBJ2-7	13	TGTGCCAGCAGTACAGGGTTATTCTACGAGCAGTACTTC	CASSTGLFYEQYF
-	TRBV5-4	-	TRBJ1-1	15	TGTGCCAGCAGCTTGGTCAGGTTTTCGGACACTGAAGCTTTCTTT	CASSLVRFSDTEAFF
-	TRBV28	-	TRBJ1-2	15	TGTGCCAGCAGTTTATTAACAGGGTCGTATCACGGCTACACCTTC	CASSLLTGSYHGYTF
-	TRBV5-6	-	TRBJ2-1	14	TGTGCCAGCAGCGTCCCCGAGGGGAGTGGTGAGCAGTTCTTC	CASSVPEGSGEQFF
-	TRBV10-3	-	TRBJ2-3	14	TGTGCCATCAGTGAGTCGACACGGTCAGATACGCAGTATTTT	CAISESTRSDTQYF
-	TRBV5-5	-	TRBJ1-2	13	TGTGCCAGCAGCTCGGGACATCCCCAAGGCTACACCTTC	CASSSGHPQGYTF
-	TRBV28	-	TRBJ2-7	13	TGTGCCAGCAGTTTCACAGGCGCATACGAGCAGTACTTC	CASSFTGAYEQYF
TRBD1	TRBV10-3	-	TRBJ1-1	16	TGTGCCATCAGTGAGGAAGCGGGACAGACCAACACTGAAGCTTTCTTT	CAISEEAGQTNTEAFF
-	TRBV19	-	TRBJ2-2	14	TGTGCCAGTAGTCCGACACCGTGGACCGGGGAGCTGTTTTTT	CASSPTPWTGELFF
TRBD1	TRBV2	once	TRBJ2-2	16	TGTGCCAGCACCAGGGACAGGGGGCACTTTACCGGGGAGCTGTTTTTT	CASTRDRGHFTGELFF
-	TRBV20-1	once	TRBJ2-1	8	TGCAGTGACCGGGGTGAGTTCTTC	CSDRGEFF
-	TRBV27	-	TRBJ2-3	13	TGTGCCAGCAGTTACGGCTACACAGATACGCAGTATTTT	CASSYGYTDTQYF
-	TRBV6-5	-	TRBJ1-2	11	TGTGCCAGTTCCCTCAACTATGGCTACACCTTC	CASSLNYGYTF
-	TRBV5-1	once	TRBJ2-2	15	TGCGCCAGCAGCTTTCGAGGTACTAGTCTCGGGGAGCTGTTTTTT	CASSFRGTSLGELFF
-	TRBV29-1	-	TRBJ1-2	13	TGCAGCGTTGTCTCTACGGACAGCTATGGCTACACCTTC	CSVVSTDSYGYTF
TRBD2	TRBV27	once	TRBJ2-5	15	TGTGCCAGCAGCTTCACCGGGACTAGCGGGGAGACCCAGTACTTC	CASSFTGTSGETQYF
-	TRBV27	-	TRBJ2-7	14	TGTGCCAGCAGCCCCTTCCTGGGGATCTACGAGCAGTACTTC	CASSPFLGIYEQYF
-	TRBV27	-	TRBJ2-7	14	TGTGCCAGCAGTTTATCCACATTATCCTACGAGCAGTACTTC	CASSLSTLSYEQYF
-	TRBV4-1	-	TRBJ1-3	15	TGCGCCAGCAGCTCGGCCCTCTTCTCTGGAAACACCATATATTTT	CASSSALFSGNTIYF
TRBD2	TRBV29-1	-	TRBJ2-1	12	TGCAGCGTGAGGAAGCGGGAGAGTGAGCAGTTCTTC	CSVRKRESEQFF
-	TRBV2	-	TRBJ1-5	14	TGTGCCAGCAGCGCAGGGTCCGGCAATCAGCCCCAGCATTTT	CASSAGSGNQPQHF
TRBD1	TRBV7-6	-	TRBJ2-7	15	TGTGCCAGCAGCTTCGGACAGGGGGCTTCCTACGAGCAGTACTTC	CASSFGQGASYEQYF
TRBD1	TRBV5-6	-	TRBJ1-1	17	TGTGCCAGCTCCCTCCCGGTAGGGACAGGGTATAAAACTGAAGCTTTCTTT	CASSLPVGTGYKTEAFF
-	TRBV27	-	TRBJ2-3	15	TGTGCCAGCAATCTACTCCCCGATGGGGGCCATACGCAGTATTTT	CASNLLPDGGHTQYF
-	TRBV2	-	TRBJ2-1	11	TGTGCCAGCGGCACGAACAATGAGCAGTTCTTC	CASGTNNEQFF
TRBD2	TRBV29-1	-	TRBJ2-1	11	TGCAGCGGGACTAGCGGGCTTCAGCAGTTCTTC	CSGTSGLQQFF
-	TRBV28	-	TRBJ2-5	13	TGTGCCAGCAGTATGGACAGTCAAGAGACCCAGTACTTC	CASSMDSQETQYF
-	TRBV28	-	TRBJ1-5	15	TGTGCCAGCAGCCTGAGGCGGATGAGCAATCAGCCCCAGCATTTT	CASSLRRMSNQPQHF
-	TRBV19	few	TRBJ1-1	12	TGTGCCAGTAGGAATGGAGAGTCCGAAGCTTTCTTT	CASRNGESEAFF
-	TRBV9	-	TRBJ1-3	15	TGTGCCAGCAGCGTAGATCGGGGCTCTGGAAACACCATATATTTT	CASSVDRGSGNTIYF
-	TRBV29-1	-	TRBJ1-5	13	TGCAGCGTTGAGGCAGATAGCAATCAGCCCCAGCATTTT	CSVEADSNQPQHF
-	TRBV28	-	TRBJ2-7	12	TGTGCCAGCAGGGAAGGAGCCTACGAGCAGTACTTC	CASREGAYEQYF
TRBD1	TRBV6-5	once	TRBJ1-1	14	TGTGCCAGCAGTGATTTGGACAGGACGACTGAAGCTTTCTTT	CASSDLDRTTEAFF
TRBD2	TRBV9	once	TRBJ2-5	16	TGTGCCAGCAGTGAGTCGAGCGGGAGGGCCGGAGAGACCCAGTACTTC	CASSESSGRAGETQYF
-	TRBV11-3	-	TRBJ2-2	13	TGTGCCAGCAGCTTAGGGCCGTTCGGGGAGCTGTTTTTT	CASSLGPFGELFF
TRBD1	TRBV13	-	TRBJ1-4	17	TGTGCCAGCAGCTTGAGGGGACAGGGGGGTGAGGAAGAAAAACTGTTTTTT	CASSLRGQGGEEEKLFF
-	TRBV5-4	-	TRBJ1-2	13	TGTGCCAGCAGCTTCAGGGAACCCTATGGCTACACCTTC	CASSFREPYGYTF
-	TRBV7-6	-	TRBJ2-3	15	TGTGCCAGCAGCCCCTCTGGCCGAGAGTCGGATACGCAGTATTTT	CASSPSGRESDTQYF
-	TRBV28	-	TRBJ2-1	16	TGTGCCAGCAGTCCCACAGGCCAGGCTAATTACAATGAGCAGTTCTTC	CASSPTGQANYNEQFF
-	TRBV20-1	-	TRBJ1-2	11	TGCAGTGCTAAAACTCTTAATGGCTACACCTTC	CSAKTLNGYTF
-	TRBV13	-	TRBJ2-2	17	TGTGCCAGCAGCTTAGGCTTAAGGGGCCGGGGCACCGGGGAGCTGTTTTTT	CASSLGLRGRGTGELFF
-	TRBV7-3	-	TRBJ1-1	13	TGTGCCAGCAGCTCTGCCCGATTCACTGAAGCTTTCTTT	CASSSARFTEAFF
TRBD2	TRBV6-6	-	TRBJ2-1	15	TGTGCCAGCAGTTACGGCTTCGGGACTACTGATGAGCAGTTCTTC	CASSYGFGTTDEQFF
-	TRBV7-8	-	TRBJ1-4	13	TGTGCCAGCAGCTTTAGCCCTGCGGAAAAACTGTTTTTT	CASSFSPAEKLFF
TRBD2	TRBV6-6	once	TRBJ2-7	13	TGTGCCATCCAAGGCCGGGAGGACAACGAGCAGTACTTC	CAIQGREDNEQYF
-	TRBV2	-	TRBJ1-1	14	TGTGCCAGACACCCGGGGGACGGGATCACTGAAGCTTTCTTT	CARHPGDGITEAFF